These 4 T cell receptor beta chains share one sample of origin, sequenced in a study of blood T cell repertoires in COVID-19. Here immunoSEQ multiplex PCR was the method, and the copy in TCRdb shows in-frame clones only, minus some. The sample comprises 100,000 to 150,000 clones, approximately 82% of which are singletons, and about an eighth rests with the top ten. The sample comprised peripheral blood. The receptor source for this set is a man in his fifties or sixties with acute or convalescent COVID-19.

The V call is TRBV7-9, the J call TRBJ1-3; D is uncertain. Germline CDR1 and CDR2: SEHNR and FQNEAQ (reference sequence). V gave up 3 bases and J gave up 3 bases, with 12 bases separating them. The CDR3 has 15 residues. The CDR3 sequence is CASSLEEVYGNTIYF. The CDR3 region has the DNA TGTGCCAGCAGCTTGGAAGAGGTTTATGGAAACACCATATATTTT.

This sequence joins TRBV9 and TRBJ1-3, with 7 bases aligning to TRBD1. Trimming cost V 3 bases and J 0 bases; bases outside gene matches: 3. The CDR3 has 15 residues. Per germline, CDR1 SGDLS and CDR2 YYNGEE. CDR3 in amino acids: CASSAQGHSGNTIYF. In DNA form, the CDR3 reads TGTGCCAGCAGCGCACAGGGGCACTCTGGAAACACCATATATTTT. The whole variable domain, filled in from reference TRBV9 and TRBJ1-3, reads DSGVTQTPKHLITATGQRVTLRCSPRSGDLSVYWYQQSLDQGLQFLIQYYNGEERAKGNILERFSAQQFPDLHSELNLSSLELGDSALYFCASSAQGHSGNTIYFGEGSWLTVV.

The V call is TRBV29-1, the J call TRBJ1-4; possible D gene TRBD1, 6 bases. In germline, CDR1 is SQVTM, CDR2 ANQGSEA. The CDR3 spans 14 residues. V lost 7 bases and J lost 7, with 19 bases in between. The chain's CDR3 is CSAKRGARGEKLFF. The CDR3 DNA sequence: TGCAGCGCTAAACGGGGGGCGCGAGGTGAAAAACTGTTTTTT.

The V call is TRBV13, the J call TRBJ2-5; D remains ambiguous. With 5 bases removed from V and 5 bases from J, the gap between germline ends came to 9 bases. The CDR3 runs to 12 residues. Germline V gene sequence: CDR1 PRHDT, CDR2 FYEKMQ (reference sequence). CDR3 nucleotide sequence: TGTGCCAGCAGCCCGGTCCGGGAGACCCAGTACTTC. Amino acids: CASSPVRETQYF.